A selection of T cell receptor beta chains follows, all from one sample in a study of T cells in localized non-small cell lung cancer. Generated by immunoSEQ multiplex PCR, the TCRdb table keeps only in-frame clones and is missing some. The sample shows around 20,000 clones, around 86% of them seen only once. The sample here was peripheral blood, taken before any cancer treatment. All receptors come from a female donor of 60 years or more with stage I lung adenocarcinoma. CDR3s include the opening cysteine and the closing phenylalanine or tryptophan. A D gene is named only where the DNA matches it firmly. Only some rows state a clone size, as once, few, many or a class for expanded clones.

j_call v_call clone_size d_call cdr3_nt cdr3_aa
TRBJ1-6 TRBV7-3 NA TRBD1 TGTGCCAGCAGCTTAACCGGGACAGGGGAATACTCCTATAATTCACCCCTCCACTTT CASSLTGTGEYSYNSPLHF
TRBJ2-2 TRBV7-2 NA NA TGTGCCAGCAGCCTCCTAGGACAGAACACCGGGGAGCTGTTTTTT CASSLLGQNTGELFF
TRBJ1-1 TRBV10-3 NA NA TGTGCCATCAGTGAATCCCGGACAGCAATGAACACTGAAGCTTTCTTT CAISESRTAMNTEAFF
TRBJ1-2 TRBV4-2 few NA TGTGCCAGCAGCCAAGTCTCGGGGGTCGTCTATGGCTACACCTTC CASSQVSGVVYGYTF
TRBJ1-6 TRBV27 NA NA TGTGCCAGCAGTTTATCTGGTAATTCACCCCTCCACTTT CASSLSGNSPLHF
TRBJ1-2 TRBV2 NA NA TGTGCCAGCAGTGAAACAGGGTACTATGGCTACACCTTC CASSETGYYGYTF
TRBJ2-3 TRBV2 NA TRBD2 TGTGCCAGCAGTCGGGTAGCGGGGGGCGCAGATACGCAGTATTTT CASSRVAGGADTQYF
TRBJ2-7 TRBV21-1 NA NA TGTGCCAGCAGCGGGGACAGGGAAACCTACGAGCAGTACTTC CASSGDRETYEQYF
TRBJ1-3 TRBV7-8 NA NA TGTGCCAGCAGCTCCGGCGGTGGAAACACCATATATTTT CASSSGGGNTIYF
TRBJ2-2 TRBV5-1 NA TRBD1 TGCGCCAGCAGCACCTTAGGGACAGATAACACCGGGGAGCTGTTTTTT CASSTLGTDNTGELFF
TRBJ1-1 TRBV7-9 NA NA TGTGCCAGCAGCTTACGACAGAACACTGAAGCTTTCTTT CASSLRQNTEAFF